This TCR beta chain comes out of a study of cytotoxic CD8 clonotypes in ibrutinib-treated CLL. With regard to this clone: Its specificity is not known.

Depth targeted 1 in 200,000 to 1 in 1 million T cells, averaging 10x coverage per clonotype. Clones were sequenced by immunoSEQ multiplex PCR, and TCRdb holds only the in-frame ones, with some missing. The repertoire holds fewer than 25,000 clones, with roughly 68% as singletons. Broader study findings: At baseline, clonality was higher than in age-matched healthy donors and correlated with CD8+ counts.

This receptor was taken from a human donor with chronic lymphocytic leukemia. The material sequenced was PBMCs, taken after 24 months of ibrutinib treatment.

The CDR3 reads CASSATGGETQYF. As DNA, the CDR3 is TGTGCCAGCAGCGCGACAGGGGGGGAGACCCAGTACTTC. J is TRBJ2-5 and V is TRBV27; TRBD1 matches 9 bases. Germline assignment: CDR1 MNHEY and CDR2 SMNVEV (reference sequence). The CDR3 runs to 13 residues. With 6 bases clipped from V and 5 bases from J, the junction kept 4 bases outside the gene matches.